Sequencing of this TCR beta chain was carried out in a study of T-cell reconstitution after alpha-beta-depleted transplantation in children. Overall study findings and caveats: At day 60, the high TCRbeta diversity found in some patients originated from recipient T cells and thymic progenitors that had survived. T-cell counts and diversity were attributed mostly to newly produced T cells one year after transplant. Several hundred rapidly expanded clones from non-depleted graft cells reportedly supplied alpha-beta T cells about two months post-transplant.

With V trimmed by 2 bases and J by 10 bases, 6 bases remained unmatched. This CDR3 region has 14 residues. Per the germline V gene, CDR1 is SGHRS and CDR2 is YFSETQ. Concerning this clonotype itself: Its target is not known.

For TCRbeta, the library was prepared with unique molecular identifiers. TCRdb reprocessed the PCR reads with MiXCR, giving one entry per CDR3 protein. The table has 450,000 to 600,000 distinct CDR3 sequences, over 10% seen once. The specimen was PBMCs, mostly from graft donor cells, collected 360 days after TCRalphabeta/CD19-depleted stem cell transplant. The clonotype comes from a male patient aged 10 to 17 who had a stem cell transplant for acute myeloid leukemia, so the T cells may come from the graft donor. The gene calls are TRBV5-1 and TRBJ1-6; the match to TRBD1 covers 7 bases. CDR3 loop: CASSFKGAESPLHF. CDR3 in DNA: TGCGCCAGCAGCTTTAAGGGGGCCGAGTCACCCCTCCACTTT.